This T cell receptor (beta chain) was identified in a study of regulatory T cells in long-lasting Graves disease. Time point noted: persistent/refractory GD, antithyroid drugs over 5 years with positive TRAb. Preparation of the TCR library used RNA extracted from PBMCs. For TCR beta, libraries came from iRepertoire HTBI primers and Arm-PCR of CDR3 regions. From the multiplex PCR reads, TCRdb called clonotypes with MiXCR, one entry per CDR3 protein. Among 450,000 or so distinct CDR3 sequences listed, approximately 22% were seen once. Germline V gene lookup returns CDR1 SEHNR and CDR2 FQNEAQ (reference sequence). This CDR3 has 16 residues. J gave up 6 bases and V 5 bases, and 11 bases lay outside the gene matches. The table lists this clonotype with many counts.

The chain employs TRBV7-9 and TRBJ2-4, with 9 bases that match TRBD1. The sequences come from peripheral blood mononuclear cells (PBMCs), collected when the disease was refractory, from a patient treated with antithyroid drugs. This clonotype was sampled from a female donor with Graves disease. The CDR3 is CASSPKTGGSGNIQYF. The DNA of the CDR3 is TGTGCCAGCAGCCCGAAGACAGGGGGGAGTGGAAACATTCAGTACTTC.